This is a list of T cell receptor beta chains from one sample in a study of control samples from healthy donors and cancer patients. Only in-frame clones appear in the TCRdb table, and some are missing; sequencing was by immunoSEQ multiplex PCR. This table holds around 20,000 clones, 70% to 90% found once. The sequenced sample was PBMCs. Receptor source: a woman in her sixties or seventies with colorectal cancer. CDR3s include the opening cysteine and the closing phenylalanine or tryptophan. A D gene is named only where the DNA matches it firmly. Some rows have no size entry. The others give once, few or many, or a class for an expanded clone.

j_call,v_call,d_call,clone_size,cdr3_nt,cdr3_aa
TRBJ2-7,TRBV19,NA,NA,TGTGCCAGTAGTGCAGTTGGTAGCGAGCAGTACTTC,CASSAVGSEQYF
TRBJ2-3,TRBV7-7,TRBD1,once,TGTGCTAGCAGCTTAGGGACAGGGGTCTGGGGCACAGATACGCAGTATTTT,CASSLGTGVWGTDTQYF
TRBJ1-2,TRBV29-1,TRBD1,NA,TGCAGCGTTATAGGGGGCGAGGGCTATGGCTACACCTTC,CSVIGGEGYGYTF
TRBJ1-1,TRBV29-1,NA,NA,TGCAGCGTTCGGGACGACCAGAACACTGAAGCTTTCTTT,CSVRDDQNTEAFF
TRBJ2-7,TRBV12-5,NA,NA,TGTGCTGCCTACGAGCAGTACTTC,CAAYEQYF
TRBJ1-5,TRBV18,NA,NA,TGTGCCAGCTCACCAGGGATCGATCAGCCCCAGCATTTT,CASSPGIDQPQHF
TRBJ2-5,TRBV7-7,TRBD2,NA,TGTGCCAGCAGCTTAAATCCAGCGGGAGCGGGAGAGACCCAGTACTTC,CASSLNPAGAGETQYF
TRBJ1-2,TRBV4-2,NA,NA,TGTGCCAGCAGCCAAGATTATGGAACAGGAGGCTACACCTTC,CASSQDYGTGGYTF
TRBJ1-2,TRBV5-1,NA,once,TGCGCCAGCAGCTCGGGGGTCAGGCCTAACTATGGCTACACCTTC,CASSSGVRPNYGYTF
TRBJ1-3,TRBV11-2,TRBD1,NA,TGTGCCAGCAGCTCCGATGGAGGGACAGTCTCTGGAAACACCATATATTTT,CASSSDGGTVSGNTIYF
TRBJ1-5,TRBV6-5,NA,NA,TGTGCCAGCAGGGGGCTCCTCGGCGGCAATCAGCCCCAGCATTTT,CASRGLLGGNQPQHF
TRBJ1-5,TRBV4-3,NA,NA,TGCGCCAGCAGCCAAGAAATAGGGTTCAGCAATCAGCCCCAGCATTTT,CASSQEIGFSNQPQHF
TRBJ2-6,TRBV5-1,NA,NA,TGCGCCAGCAGGGAGTGGGACTCTGGGGCCAACGTCCTGACTTTC,CASREWDSGANVLTF
TRBJ2-5,TRBV11-2,NA,NA,TGTGCCAGCAGACACCTAGGGGGGAGGGGGAGGCAGACCCAGTACTTC,CASRHLGGRGRQTQYF
TRBJ2-4,TRBV19,NA,NA,TGTGCCAGTAGTTTAAGTAGAGACAAAAACATTCAGTACTTC,CASSLSRDKNIQYF
TRBJ1-2,TRBV9,NA,NA,TGTGCCAGCAGCGCACAGGGAAACTATGGCTACACCTTC,CASSAQGNYGYTF
TRBJ1-1,TRBV5-1,NA,NA,TGCGCCAGCAGCTCCTCTGACAGGCTGAACACTGAAGCTTTCTTT,CASSSSDRLNTEAFF
TRBJ1-2,TRBV7-8,NA,NA,TGTGCCAGCAGCTTAGCGGGCAGGGGAGACTATGGCTACACCTTC,CASSLAGRGDYGYTF
TRBJ2-3,TRBV4-2,TRBD2,few,TGTGCCAGCAGCCAAGATGGAGCGGGAGGGGGCGCAGATACGCAGTATTTT,CASSQDGAGGGADTQYF
TRBJ2-7,TRBV4-3,NA,NA,TGCGCCAGCAGCCGAGACCAAGACTACGAGCAGTACTTC,CASSRDQDYEQYF
TRBJ2-7,TRBV18,NA,NA,TGTGCCAGCTCACCAATGAGGACGACTCACTACGAGCAGTACTTC,CASSPMRTTHYEQYF
TRBJ2-7,TRBV3-1/TRBV3-2,TRBD2,NA,TGTGCCAGCAGCCCTTACGGGACTAGCGGGACGTCCTACGAGCAGTACTTC,CASSPYGTSGTSYEQYF
TRBJ2-2,TRBV4-3,NA,NA,TGCGCCAGCAGCCAAGTTGGGTCCGGGGAGCTGTTTTTT,CASSQVGSGELFF
TRBJ2-4,TRBV6-6,NA,once,TGTGCCAGCAGTAGCCAACCCGGGCTGCAAAACATTCAGTACTTC,CASSSQPGLQNIQYF
TRBJ1-5,TRBV4-3,TRBD1,few,TGCGCCAGCAGCCAAGAGGTGCAGAGGGGGCGTCAGCCCCAGCATTTT,CASSQEVQRGRQPQHF
TRBJ2-3,TRBV6-2/TRBV6-3,TRBD2,NA,TGTGCCAGCAGTTACGCCCCCCTCAACCCTAGCGGGGACTCCACAGATACGCAGTATTTT,CASSYAPLNPSGDSTDTQYF
TRBJ1-5,TRBV15,TRBD1,NA,TGTGCCACCAGCACTTCCGGGACAGGGGGTTTCAAGCCCCAGCATTTT,CATSTSGTGGFKPQHF
TRBJ1-1,TRBV11-3,NA,NA,TGTGCCAGCAGCTTAGACAGGGCGGGCACTGAAGCTTTCTTT,CASSLDRAGTEAFF